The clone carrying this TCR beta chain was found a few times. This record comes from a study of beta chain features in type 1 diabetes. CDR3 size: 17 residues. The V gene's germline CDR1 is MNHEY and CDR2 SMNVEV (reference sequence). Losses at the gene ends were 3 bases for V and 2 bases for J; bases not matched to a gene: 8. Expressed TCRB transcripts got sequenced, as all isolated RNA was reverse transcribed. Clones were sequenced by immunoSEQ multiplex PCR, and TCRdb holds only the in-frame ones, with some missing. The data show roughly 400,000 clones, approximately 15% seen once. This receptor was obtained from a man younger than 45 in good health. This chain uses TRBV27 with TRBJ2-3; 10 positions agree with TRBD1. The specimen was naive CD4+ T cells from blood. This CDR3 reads CASSLRGTGVSTDTQYF. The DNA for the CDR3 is TGTGCCAGCAGTTTGCGGGGGACAGGGGTATCCACAGATACGCAGTATTTT.